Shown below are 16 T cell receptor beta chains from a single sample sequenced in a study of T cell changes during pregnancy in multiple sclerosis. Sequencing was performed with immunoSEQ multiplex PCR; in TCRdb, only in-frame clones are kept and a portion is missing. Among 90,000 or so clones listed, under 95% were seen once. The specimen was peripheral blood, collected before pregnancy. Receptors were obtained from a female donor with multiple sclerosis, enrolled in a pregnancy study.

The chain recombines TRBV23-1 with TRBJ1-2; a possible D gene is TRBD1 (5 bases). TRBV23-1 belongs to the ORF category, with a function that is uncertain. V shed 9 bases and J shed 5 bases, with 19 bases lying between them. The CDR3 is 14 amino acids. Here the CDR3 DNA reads TGCGCCAGTCTCTCCGACAGCAGTCCTTATGGCTACACCTTC. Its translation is CASLSDSSPYGYTF.

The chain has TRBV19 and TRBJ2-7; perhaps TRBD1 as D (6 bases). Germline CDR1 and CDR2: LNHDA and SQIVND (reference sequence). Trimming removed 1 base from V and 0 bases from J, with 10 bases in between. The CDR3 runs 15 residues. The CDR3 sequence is CASSIGDRSSYEQYF. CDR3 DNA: TGTGCCAGTAGTATAGGTGACAGGAGCTCCTACGAGCAGTACTTC.

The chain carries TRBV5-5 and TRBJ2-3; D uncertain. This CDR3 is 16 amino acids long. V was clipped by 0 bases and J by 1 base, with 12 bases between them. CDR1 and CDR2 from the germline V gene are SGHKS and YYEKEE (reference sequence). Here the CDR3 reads CASSLVAHLGTDTQYF. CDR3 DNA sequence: TGTGCCAGCAGCTTGGTAGCTCATCTGGGCACAGATACGCAGTATTTT. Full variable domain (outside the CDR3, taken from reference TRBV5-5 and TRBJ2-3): DAGVTQSPTHLIKTRGQQVTLRCSPISGHKSVSWYQQVLGQGPQFIFQYYEKEERGRGNFPDRFSARQFPNYSSELNVNALLLGDSALYLCASSLVAHLGTDTQYFGPGTRLTVL.

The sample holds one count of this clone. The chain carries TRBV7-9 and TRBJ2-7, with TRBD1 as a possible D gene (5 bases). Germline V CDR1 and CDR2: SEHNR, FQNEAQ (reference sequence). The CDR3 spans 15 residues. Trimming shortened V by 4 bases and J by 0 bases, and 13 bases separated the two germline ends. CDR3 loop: CASSSRATDSYEQYF. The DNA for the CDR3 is TGTGCCAGCAGCTCCAGGGCGACGGACTCCTACGAGCAGTACTTC.

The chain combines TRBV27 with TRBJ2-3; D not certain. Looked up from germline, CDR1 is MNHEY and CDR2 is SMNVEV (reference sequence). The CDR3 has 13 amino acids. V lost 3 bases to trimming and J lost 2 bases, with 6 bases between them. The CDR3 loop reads CASSFVLTDTQYF. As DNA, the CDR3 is TGTGCCAGCAGTTTTGTCCTCACAGATACGCAGTATTTT.

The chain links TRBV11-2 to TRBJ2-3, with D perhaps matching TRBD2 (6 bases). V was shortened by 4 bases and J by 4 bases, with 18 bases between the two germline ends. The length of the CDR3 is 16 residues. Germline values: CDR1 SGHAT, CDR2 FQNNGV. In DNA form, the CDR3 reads TGTGCCAGCAGCTCCGCGGGGTCTAGGGTGGCAGATACGCAGTATTTT. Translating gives CASSSAGSRVADTQYF.

CDR3 protein: CAWSSPLQSGYGYTF. CDR3 in DNA: TGTGCCTGGAGTAGTCCGCTGCAGAGCGGCTATGGCTACACCTTC. J is TRBJ1-2 and V is TRBV30; D not certain. Per germline, CDR1 GTSNPN and CDR2 SVGIG (reference sequence). The CDR3 length is 15 residues. Trimming took 2 bases from V and 4 from J, leaving 17 bases between them.

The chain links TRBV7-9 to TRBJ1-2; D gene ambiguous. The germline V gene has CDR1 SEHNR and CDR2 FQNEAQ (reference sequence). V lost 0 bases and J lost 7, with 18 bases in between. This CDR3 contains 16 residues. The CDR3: CASSLAGWTPAGGYTF. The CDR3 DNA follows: TGTGCCAGCAGCTTAGCGGGATGGACCCCCGCGGGTGGCTACACCTTC.

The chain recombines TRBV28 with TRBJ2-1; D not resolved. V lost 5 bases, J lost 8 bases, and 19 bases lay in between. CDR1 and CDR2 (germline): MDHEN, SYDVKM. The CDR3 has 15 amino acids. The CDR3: CASSPVWRSDDEQFF. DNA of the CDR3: TGTGCCAGCAGTCCAGTCTGGCGGTCTGACGATGAGCAGTTCTTC.

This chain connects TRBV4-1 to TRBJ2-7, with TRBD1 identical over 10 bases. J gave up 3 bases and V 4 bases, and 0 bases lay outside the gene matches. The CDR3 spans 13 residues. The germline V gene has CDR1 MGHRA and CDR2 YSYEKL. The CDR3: CASSRDRGYEQYF. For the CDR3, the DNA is TGCGCCAGCAGCCGGGACAGGGGCTACGAGCAGTACTTC.

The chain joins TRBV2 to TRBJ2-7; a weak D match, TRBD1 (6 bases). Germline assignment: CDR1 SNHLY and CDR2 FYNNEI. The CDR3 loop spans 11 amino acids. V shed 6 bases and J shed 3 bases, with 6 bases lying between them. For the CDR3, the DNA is TGTGCCAGCAGCAGGGGCTACGAGCAGTACTTC. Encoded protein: CASSRGYEQYF.

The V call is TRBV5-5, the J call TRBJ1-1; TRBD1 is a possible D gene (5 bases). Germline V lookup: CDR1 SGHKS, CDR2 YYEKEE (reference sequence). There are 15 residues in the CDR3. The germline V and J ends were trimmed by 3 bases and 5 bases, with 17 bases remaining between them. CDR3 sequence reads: CASSSFAGGETEAFF. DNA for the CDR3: TGTGCCAGCAGCTCCTTTGCGGGGGGAGAGACTGAAGCTTTCTTT.

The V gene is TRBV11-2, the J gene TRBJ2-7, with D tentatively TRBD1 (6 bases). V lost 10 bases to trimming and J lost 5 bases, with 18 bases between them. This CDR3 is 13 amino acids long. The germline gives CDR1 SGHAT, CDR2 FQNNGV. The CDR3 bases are TGTGCCATCCGGGACACCTCCCGAAACGAGCAGTACTTC. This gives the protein CAIRDTSRNEQYF.

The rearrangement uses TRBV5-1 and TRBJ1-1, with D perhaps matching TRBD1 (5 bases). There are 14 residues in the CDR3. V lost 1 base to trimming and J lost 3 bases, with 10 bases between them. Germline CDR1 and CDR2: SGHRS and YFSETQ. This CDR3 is CASSLLAGDTEAFF. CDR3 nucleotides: TGCGCCAGCAGCTTGTTAGCGGGGGACACTGAAGCTTTCTTT.

Here the CDR3 DNA reads TGTGCCAGCAGCCCAACTAGCGGTACCTACGAGCAGTACTTC. It codes for CASSPTSGTYEQYF. The V call is TRBV11-2, the J call TRBJ2-7; 8 bases line up with TRBD2. Germline values: CDR1 SGHAT, CDR2 FQNNGV. The V gene end was trimmed by 5 bases and the J gene end by 2 bases; junction bases not matched to a gene: 5. The CDR3 spans 14 residues. Using reference TRBV11-2 and TRBJ2-7 for the parts outside the CDR3, the full variable domain is EAGVAQSPRYKIIEKRQSVAFWCNPISGHATLYWYQQILGQGPKLLIQFQNNGVVDDSQLPKDRFSAERLKGVDSTLKIQPAKLEDSAVYLCASSPTSGTYEQYFGPGTRLTVT.

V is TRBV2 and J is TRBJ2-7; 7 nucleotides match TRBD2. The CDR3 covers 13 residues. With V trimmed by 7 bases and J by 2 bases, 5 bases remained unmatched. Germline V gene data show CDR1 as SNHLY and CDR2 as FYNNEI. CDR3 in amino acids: CASTEGRAYEQYF. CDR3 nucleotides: TGTGCCAGCACAGAGGGGAGGGCCTACGAGCAGTACTTC.